These 9 T cell receptor beta chains were sequenced from one sample in a study of identical twins. Each CDR3 protein gets one entry after TCRdb re-called the 5' RACE reads with MiXCR. The sample lists 1.5 million or so distinct CDR3 sequences, roughly a third occurring once. Sequenced: cord blood. All receptors derive from a newborn girl in good health.

This sequence joins TRBV19 and TRBJ1-5; 11 bases align to TRBD1. Germline-derived CDR1 and CDR2 are LNHDA and SQIVND (reference sequence). V gave up 8 bases and J gave up 6 bases; unmatched junction bases: 9. The CDR3 loop spans 15 amino acids. The chain's CDR3 is CASVRTGGAGQPQHF. The CDR3 nucleotides read TGTGCCAGTGTCCGGACAGGGGGCGCGGGTCAGCCCCAGCATTTT. Full variable domain (outside the CDR3, taken from reference TRBV19 and TRBJ1-5): DGGITQSPKYLFRKEGQNVTLSCEQNLNHDAMYWYRQDPGQGLRLIYYSQIVNDFQKGDIAEGYSVSREKKESFPLTVTSAQKNPTAFYLCASVRTGGAGQPQHFGDGTRLSIL.

This clonotype was counted a few times. The chain combines TRBV3-1 with TRBJ2-1, with 10 bases aligning to TRBD2. The CDR3 totals 16 residues. Germline V gives CDR1 LGHDT, CDR2 YNNKEL (reference sequence). The trim removed 4 bases at V and 9 bases at J, leaving 12 bases unmatched. The CDR3, as DNA: TGTGCCAGCAGCCCCGGACTAGCGGAAGGCTCCGCTGAGCAGTTCTTC. Encoded protein: CASSPGLAEGSAEQFF.

The chain combines TRBV25-1 with TRBJ2-3; D uncertain. The CDR3 has 15 amino acids. Deletions cut 8 bases from V and 0 bases from J, with 15 bases between. The germline gives CDR1 MGHDK, CDR2 SYGVNS. CDR3 DNA: TGTGCCAGCTCGAGAGGCGCATCTAGCACAGATACGCAGTATTTT. Residues: CASSRGASSTDTQYF.

This clonotype occurred many times. The genes are TRBV27 and TRBJ2-5, with 7 bases aligning to TRBD1. Germline values: CDR1 MNHEY, CDR2 SMNVEV (reference sequence). The trim removed 4 bases at V and 4 bases at J, leaving 3 bases unmatched. The CDR3 spans 13 residues. The CDR3 nucleotides read TGTGCCAGCAGTTCGACAGGGACAGAGACCCAGTACTTC. It yields the protein CASSSTGTETQYF.

This clonotype occurred a few times. The V gene is TRBV5-1, the J gene TRBJ2-7; TRBD1 might be the D (7 bases). The CDR3 is 14 amino acids. V was clipped by 4 bases and J by 4 bases, with 15 bases between them. Per germline, CDR1 SGHRS and CDR2 YFSETQ. The CDR3 sequence: CASSPRQGLYEQYF. DNA of the CDR3: TGCGCCAGCAGCCCCCGACAGGGACTGTACGAGCAGTACTTC.

The chain employs TRBV12-3 or TRBV12-4 and TRBJ1-6; 8 bases fit TRBD1. Losses at the gene ends were 3 bases for V and 9 bases for J; bases not matched to a gene: 4. The CDR3 spans 14 residues. DNA of the CDR3: TGTGCCAGCAGTTTGACAGGGGATCGTTCACCCCTCCACTTT. Translation gives CASSLTGDRSPLHF.

This chain links TRBV20-1 with TRBJ2-7; 12 bases are a match to TRBD2. Germline CDR1 DFQATT, CDR2 SNEGSKA (reference sequence). CDR3 length equals 14 residues. The junction had 4 bases not matched to a gene; V was cut back by 4 bases and J by 3 bases. The CDR3 DNA sequence: TGCAGTGCTACTAGCGGGGGGGACTTCTACGAGCAGTACTTC. Its translation: CSATSGGDFYEQYF.

This clonotype showed up just a few times. The chain uses TRBV6-6 and TRBJ1-2, with 8 bases fitting TRBD1. The CDR3 consists of 13 residues. CDR1 MNHNY and CDR2 SVGAGI come from the germline V gene (reference sequence). V lost 11 bases to trimming and J lost 8 bases; unmatched junction nucleotides: 13. In nucleotides, the CDR3 is TGTGCCGGACAAATTGGACAGGGCGGGGGCTACACCTTC. It specifies CAGQIGQGGGYTF.

The rearrangement uses TRBV20-1 and TRBJ2-7; no reliable D call. This CDR3 is 13 amino acids long. The V end was cut by 2 bases, the J end by 0 bases, with 8 bases between. Germline V CDR1 and CDR2: DFQATT, SNEGSKA (reference sequence). The CDR3 spells CSARKGLSYEQYF. CDR3 in DNA: TGCAGTGCTAGAAAGGGCCTCTCCTACGAGCAGTACTTC.